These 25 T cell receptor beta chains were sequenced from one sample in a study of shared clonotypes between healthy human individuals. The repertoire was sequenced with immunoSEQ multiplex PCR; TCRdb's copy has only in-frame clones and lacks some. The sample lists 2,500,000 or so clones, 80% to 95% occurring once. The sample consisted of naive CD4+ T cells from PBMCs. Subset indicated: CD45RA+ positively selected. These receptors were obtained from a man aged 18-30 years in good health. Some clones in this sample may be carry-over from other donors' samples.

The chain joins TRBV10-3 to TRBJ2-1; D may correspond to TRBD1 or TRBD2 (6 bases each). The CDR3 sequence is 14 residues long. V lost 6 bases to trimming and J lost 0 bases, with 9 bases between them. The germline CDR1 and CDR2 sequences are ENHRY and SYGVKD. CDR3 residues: CAIRGGSSYNEQFF. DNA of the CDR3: TGTGCCATCAGAGGGGGGAGCTCCTACAATGAGCAGTTCTTC.

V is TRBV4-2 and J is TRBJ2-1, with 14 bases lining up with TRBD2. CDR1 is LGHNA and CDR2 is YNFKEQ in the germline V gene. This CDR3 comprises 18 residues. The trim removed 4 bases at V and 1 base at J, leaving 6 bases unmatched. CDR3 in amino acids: CASSPGTSGSGSYNEQFF. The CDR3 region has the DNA TGTGCCAGCAGCCCCGGGACTAGCGGGAGCGGATCCTACAATGAGCAGTTCTTC.

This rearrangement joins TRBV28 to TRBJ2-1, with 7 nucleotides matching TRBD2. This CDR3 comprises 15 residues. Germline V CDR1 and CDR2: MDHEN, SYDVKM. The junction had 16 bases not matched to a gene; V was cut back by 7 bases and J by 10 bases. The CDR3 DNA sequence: TGTGCCAGCACCTTCAGCGGGACGGCCGCCATGGAGCAGTTCTTC. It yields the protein CASTFSGTAAMEQFF.

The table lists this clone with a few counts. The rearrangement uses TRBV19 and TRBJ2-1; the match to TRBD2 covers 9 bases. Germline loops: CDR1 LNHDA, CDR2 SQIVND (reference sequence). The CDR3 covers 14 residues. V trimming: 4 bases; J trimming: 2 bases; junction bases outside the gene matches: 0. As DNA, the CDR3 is TGTGCCAGTAGTAGCGGGAGGGCCTACAATGAGCAGTTCTTC. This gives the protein CASSSGRAYNEQFF.

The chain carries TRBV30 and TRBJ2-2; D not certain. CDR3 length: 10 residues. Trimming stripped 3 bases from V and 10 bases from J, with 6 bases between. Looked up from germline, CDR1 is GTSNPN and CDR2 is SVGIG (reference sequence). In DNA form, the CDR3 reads TGTGCCTGGAGACAGCAGGAGCTGTTTTTT. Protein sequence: CAWRQQELFF.

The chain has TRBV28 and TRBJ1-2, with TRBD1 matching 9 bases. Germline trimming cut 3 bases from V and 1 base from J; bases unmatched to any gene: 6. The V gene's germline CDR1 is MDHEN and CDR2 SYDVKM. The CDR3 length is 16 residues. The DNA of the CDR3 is TGTGCCAGCAGTTTCCTCACAGGGGGCATTAACTATGGCTACACCTTC. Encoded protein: CASSFLTGGINYGYTF.

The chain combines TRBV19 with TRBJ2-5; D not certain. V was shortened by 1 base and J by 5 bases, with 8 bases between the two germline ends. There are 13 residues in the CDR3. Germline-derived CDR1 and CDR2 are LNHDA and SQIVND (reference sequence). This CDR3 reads CASSIVSQETQYF. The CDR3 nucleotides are TGTGCCAGTAGTATAGTCTCCCAGGAGACCCAGTACTTC.

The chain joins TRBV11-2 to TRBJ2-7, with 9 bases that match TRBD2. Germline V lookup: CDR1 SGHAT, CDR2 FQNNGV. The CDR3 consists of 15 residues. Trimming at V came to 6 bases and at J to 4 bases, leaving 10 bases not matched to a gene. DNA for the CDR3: TGTGCCAGCAGAGGCCTCGCGGGAGGGCGTTACGAGCAGTACTTC. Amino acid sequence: CASRGLAGGRYEQYF.

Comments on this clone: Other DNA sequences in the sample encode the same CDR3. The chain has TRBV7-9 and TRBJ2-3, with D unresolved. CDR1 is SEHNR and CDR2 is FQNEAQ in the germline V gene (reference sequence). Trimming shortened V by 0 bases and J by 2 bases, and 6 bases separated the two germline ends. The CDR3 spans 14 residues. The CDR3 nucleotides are TGTGCCAGCAGCTTAGCCCGTTCCACAGATACGCAGTATTTT. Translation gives CASSLARSTDTQYF.

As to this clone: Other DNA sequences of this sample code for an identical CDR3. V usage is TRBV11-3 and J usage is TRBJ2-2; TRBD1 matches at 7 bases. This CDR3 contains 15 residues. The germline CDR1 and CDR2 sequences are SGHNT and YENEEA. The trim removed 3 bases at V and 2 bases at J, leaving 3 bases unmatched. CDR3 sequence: CASSLGQTNTGELFF. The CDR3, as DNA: TGTGCCAGCAGCTTGGGACAGACAAACACCGGGGAGCTGTTTTTT.

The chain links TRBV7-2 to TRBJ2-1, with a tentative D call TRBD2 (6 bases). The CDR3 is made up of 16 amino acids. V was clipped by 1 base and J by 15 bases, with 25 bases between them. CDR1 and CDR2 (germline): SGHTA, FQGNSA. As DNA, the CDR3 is TGTGCCAGCAGCTTAGGAGTAGCGAGCGGGCCTTGGAATCCGTTCTTC. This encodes CASSLGVASGPWNPFF.

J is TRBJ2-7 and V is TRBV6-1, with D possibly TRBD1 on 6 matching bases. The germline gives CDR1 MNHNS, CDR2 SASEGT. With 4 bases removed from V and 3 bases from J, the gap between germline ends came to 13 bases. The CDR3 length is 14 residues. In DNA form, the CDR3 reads TGTGCCAGCAGTGGGACAGTTTCTCTCTACGAGCAGTACTTC. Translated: CASSGTVSLYEQYF.

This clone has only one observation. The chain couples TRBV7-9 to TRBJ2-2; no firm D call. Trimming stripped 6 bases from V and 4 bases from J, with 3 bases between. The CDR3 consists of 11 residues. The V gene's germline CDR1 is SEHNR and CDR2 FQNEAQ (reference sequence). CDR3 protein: CASRVTGELFF. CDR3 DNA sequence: TGTGCCAGCAGGGTCACCGGGGAGCTGTTTTTT.

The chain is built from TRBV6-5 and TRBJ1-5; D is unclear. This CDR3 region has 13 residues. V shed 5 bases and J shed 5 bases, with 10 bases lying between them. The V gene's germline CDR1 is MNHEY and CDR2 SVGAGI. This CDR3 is CASSKGAYQPQHF. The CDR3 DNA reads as TGTGCCAGCAGTAAGGGTGCCTATCAGCCCCAGCATTTT.

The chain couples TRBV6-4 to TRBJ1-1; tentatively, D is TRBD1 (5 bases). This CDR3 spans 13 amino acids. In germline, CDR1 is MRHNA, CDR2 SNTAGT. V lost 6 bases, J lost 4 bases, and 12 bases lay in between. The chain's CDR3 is CASSVQGGTEAFF. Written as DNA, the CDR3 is TGTGCCAGCAGCGTCCAGGGAGGCACTGAAGCTTTCTTT.

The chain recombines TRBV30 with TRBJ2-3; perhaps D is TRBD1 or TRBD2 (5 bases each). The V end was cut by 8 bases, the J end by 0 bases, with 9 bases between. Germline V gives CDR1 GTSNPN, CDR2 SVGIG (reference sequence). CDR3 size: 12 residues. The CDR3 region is CAGTLSTDTQYF. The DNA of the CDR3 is TGTGCCGGGACCCTGAGCACAGATACGCAGTATTTT.

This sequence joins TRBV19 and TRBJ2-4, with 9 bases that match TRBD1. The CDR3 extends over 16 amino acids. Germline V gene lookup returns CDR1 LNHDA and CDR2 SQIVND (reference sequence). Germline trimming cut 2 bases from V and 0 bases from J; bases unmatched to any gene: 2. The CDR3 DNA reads TGTGCCAGTAGTATACGGGACAGGGAAGCCAAAAACATTCAGTACTTC. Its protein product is CASSIRDREAKNIQYF.

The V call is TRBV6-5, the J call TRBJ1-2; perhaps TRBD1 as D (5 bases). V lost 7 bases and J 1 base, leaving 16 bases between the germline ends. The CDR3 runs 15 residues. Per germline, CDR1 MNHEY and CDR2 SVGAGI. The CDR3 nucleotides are TGTGCCAGCAACTCCCCCCGACAGAATAACTATGGCTACACCTTC. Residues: CASNSPRQNNYGYTF.

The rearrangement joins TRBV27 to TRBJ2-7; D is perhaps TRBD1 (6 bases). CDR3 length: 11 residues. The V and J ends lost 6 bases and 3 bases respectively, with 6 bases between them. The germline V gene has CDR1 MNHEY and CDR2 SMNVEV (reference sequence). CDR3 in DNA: TGTGCCAGCAGGACAGGCTACGAGCAGTACTTC. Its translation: CASRTGYEQYF.

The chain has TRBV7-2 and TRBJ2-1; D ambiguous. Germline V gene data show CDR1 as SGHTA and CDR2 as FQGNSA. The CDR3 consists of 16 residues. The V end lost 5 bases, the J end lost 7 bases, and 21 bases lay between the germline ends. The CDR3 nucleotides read TGTGCCAGCAGCGGAGTACTAAACAGCAGGCGAAATGAGCAGTTCTTC. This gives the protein CASSGVLNSRRNEQFF.

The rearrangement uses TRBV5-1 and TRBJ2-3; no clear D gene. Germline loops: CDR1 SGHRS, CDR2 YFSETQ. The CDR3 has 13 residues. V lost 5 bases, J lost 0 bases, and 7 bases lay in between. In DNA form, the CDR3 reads TGCGCCAGCAGACCGGATAGCACAGATACGCAGTATTTT. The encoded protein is CASRPDSTDTQYF.

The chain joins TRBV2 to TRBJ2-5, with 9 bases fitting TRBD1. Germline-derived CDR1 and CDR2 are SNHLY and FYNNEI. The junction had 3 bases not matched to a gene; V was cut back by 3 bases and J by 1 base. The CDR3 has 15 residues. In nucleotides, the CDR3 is TGTGCCAGCAGTGACGGGACAGGGACCCAAGAGACCCAGTACTTC. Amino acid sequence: CASSDGTGTQETQYF.

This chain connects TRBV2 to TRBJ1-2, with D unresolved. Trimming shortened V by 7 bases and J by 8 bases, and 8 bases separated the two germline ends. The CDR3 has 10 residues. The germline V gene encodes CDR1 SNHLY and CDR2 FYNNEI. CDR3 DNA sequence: TGTGCCAGCACGGGGAACGGCTACACCTTC. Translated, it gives CASTGNGYTF.

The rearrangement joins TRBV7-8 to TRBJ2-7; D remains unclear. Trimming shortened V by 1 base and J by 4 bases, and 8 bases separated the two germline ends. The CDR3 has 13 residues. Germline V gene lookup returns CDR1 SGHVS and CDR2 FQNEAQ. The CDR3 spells CASSLVSLYEQYF. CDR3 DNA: TGTGCCAGCAGCTTAGTTTCGTTATACGAGCAGTACTTC.

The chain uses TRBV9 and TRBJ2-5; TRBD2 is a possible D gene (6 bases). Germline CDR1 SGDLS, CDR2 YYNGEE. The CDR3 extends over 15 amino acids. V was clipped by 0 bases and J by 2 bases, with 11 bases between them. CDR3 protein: CASSVDGGVQETQYF. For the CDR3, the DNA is TGTGCCAGCAGCGTAGATGGCGGGGTTCAAGAGACCCAGTACTTC.